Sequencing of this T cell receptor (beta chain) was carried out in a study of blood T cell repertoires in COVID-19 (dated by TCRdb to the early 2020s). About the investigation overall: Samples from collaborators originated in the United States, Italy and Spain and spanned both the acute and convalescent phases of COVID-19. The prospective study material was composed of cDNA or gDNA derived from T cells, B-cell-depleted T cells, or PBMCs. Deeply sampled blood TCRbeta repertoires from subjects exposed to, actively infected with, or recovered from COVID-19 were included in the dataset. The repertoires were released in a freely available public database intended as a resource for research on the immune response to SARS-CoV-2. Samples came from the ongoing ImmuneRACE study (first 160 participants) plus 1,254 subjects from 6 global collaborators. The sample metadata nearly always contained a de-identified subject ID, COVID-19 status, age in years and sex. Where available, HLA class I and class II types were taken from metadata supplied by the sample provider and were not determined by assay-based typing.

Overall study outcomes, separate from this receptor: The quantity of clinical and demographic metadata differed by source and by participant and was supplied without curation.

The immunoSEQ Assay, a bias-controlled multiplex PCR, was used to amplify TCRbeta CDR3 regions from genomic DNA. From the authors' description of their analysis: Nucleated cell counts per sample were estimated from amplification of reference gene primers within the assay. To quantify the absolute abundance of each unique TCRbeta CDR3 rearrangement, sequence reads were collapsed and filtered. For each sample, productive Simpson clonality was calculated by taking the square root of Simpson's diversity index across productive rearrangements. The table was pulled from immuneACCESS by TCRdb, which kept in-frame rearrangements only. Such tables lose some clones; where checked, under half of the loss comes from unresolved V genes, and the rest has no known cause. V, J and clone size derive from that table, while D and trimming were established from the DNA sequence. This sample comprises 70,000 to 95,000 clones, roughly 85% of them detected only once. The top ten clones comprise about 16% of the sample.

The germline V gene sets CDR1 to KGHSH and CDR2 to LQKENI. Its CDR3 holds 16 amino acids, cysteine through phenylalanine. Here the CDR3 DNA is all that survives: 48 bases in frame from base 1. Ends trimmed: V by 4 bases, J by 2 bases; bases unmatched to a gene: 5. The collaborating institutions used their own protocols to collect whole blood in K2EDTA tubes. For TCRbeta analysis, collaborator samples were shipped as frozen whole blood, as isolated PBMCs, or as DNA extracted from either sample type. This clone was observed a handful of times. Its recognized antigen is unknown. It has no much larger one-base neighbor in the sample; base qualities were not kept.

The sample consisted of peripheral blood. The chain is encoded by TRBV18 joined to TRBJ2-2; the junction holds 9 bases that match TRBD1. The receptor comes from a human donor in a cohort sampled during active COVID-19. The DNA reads TGTGCCAGCTCACGCCGGACAGGGGAAAACACCGGGGAGCTGTTTTTT. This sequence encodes CASSRRTGENTGELFF.